Presented here are 31 T cell receptor beta chains from one specimen sequenced in a study of graft-versus-host responses after intestinal transplantation. These receptors lack a known antigen. The data were produced by immunoSEQ multiplex PCR, yet TCRdb's version contains in-frame clones alone and is incomplete. There are tens of thousands of clones in the sample; over 80% occur only once, and roughly 0.49% lies in the top ten. The material sequenced was unstimulated CD8+ T cells sorted from spleen or lymph node cells, taken before intestinal transplant. The receptors derive from a human donor who received an intestinal transplant.

The chain couples TRBV7-3 to TRBJ2-2; TRBD1 matches 7 bases. CDR3 length: 17 residues. Germline V lookup: CDR1 SGHTA, CDR2 FQGTGA. With V trimmed by 4 bases and J by 3 bases, 11 bases remained unmatched. CDR3 amino acids: CASSSMGYRGDTGELFF. In DNA, the CDR3 is TGTGCCAGCAGCTCAATGGGTTACAGGGGTGACACCGGGGAGCTGTTTTTT.

CDR3 DNA: TGCAGCGTTCCAGGGGGATCCTACAATGAGCAGTTCTTC. This codes for CSVPGGSYNEQFF. The chain combines TRBV29-1 with TRBJ2-1; TRBD1 matches 7 bases. CDR1 and CDR2 from the germline V gene are SQVTM and ANQGSEA. This CDR3 is built from 13 residues. V lost 5 bases and J lost 1; bases outside the gene matches: 2.

The CDR3 DNA reads as TGTGCCAGCAGCTCCAACGAAGCCGGGACAGGAGATGAAAAACTGTTTTTT. Its translation is CASSSNEAGTGDEKLFF. The chain combines TRBV7-9 with TRBJ1-4, with 8 nucleotides matching TRBD1. Germline CDR1 is SEHNR and CDR2 is FQNEAQ (reference sequence). V gave up 4 bases and J gave up 6 bases; unmatched junction bases: 13. This CDR3 spans 17 amino acids.

This chain links TRBV4-1 with TRBJ2-1; TRBD2 matches at 8 bases. J lost 4 bases, V lost 1 base, and 3 bases had no gene match. This CDR3 region has 15 residues. Germline-derived CDR1 and CDR2 are MGHRA and YSYEKL. The CDR3: CASSQVLAGYNEQFF. DNA for the CDR3: TGCGCCAGCAGCCAAGTTCTAGCGGGTTACAATGAGCAGTTCTTC.

The CDR3 coding sequence is TGTGCCAGCAGTCCCGGTCCAACAGCCGCCTACGAGCAGTACTTC. Protein: CASSPGPTAAYEQYF. This chain joins TRBV27 and TRBJ2-7; the D is unclear. Germline V lookup: CDR1 MNHEY, CDR2 SMNVEV (reference sequence). Between the trimmed V and J ends, which lost 5 bases and 2 bases, there was a span of 16 bases. The CDR3 is 15 residues long.

The gene calls are TRBV7-2 and TRBJ1-1, with a weak D call TRBD1 (5 bases). CDR3 size: 13 residues. Germline assignment: CDR1 SGHTA and CDR2 FQGNSA. V shed 3 bases and J shed 6 bases, with 11 bases lying between them. CDR3 coding DNA: TGTGCCAGCAGCTTCCTCGGGGGGGCTGAAGCTTTCTTT. It yields the protein CASSFLGGAEAFF.

The CDR3 nucleotides read TGCAGTGCTTACAGGGAGTATGAAGCTTTCTTT. Its protein is CSAYREYEAFF. The chain couples TRBV20-1 to TRBJ1-1, with TRBD1 as a possible D gene (6 bases). The V and J ends lost 5 bases and 7 bases respectively, with 11 bases between them. Germline lookup yields CDR1 DFQATT and CDR2 SNEGSKA (reference sequence). The CDR3 length is 11 residues.

V and J are TRBV19 and TRBJ1-2, with 8 bases aligning to TRBD1. The CDR3 spans 15 residues. Germline CDR1 reads LNHDA; CDR2 reads SQIVND (reference sequence). The ends lost 7 bases at V and 4 bases at J; junction bases unmatched: 11. CDR3 DNA: TGTGCCAGTACCTTTCCTGGACAGGGAAGCTATGGCTACACCTTC. Its translation: CASTFPGQGSYGYTF.

The chain links TRBV4-3 to TRBJ2-1; possibly TRBD2 for D (6 bases). The CDR3 sequence is 18 residues long. The V end lost 0 bases, the J end lost 2 bases, and 17 bases lay between the germline ends. Germline V CDR1 and CDR2: LGHNA, YSLEER. DNA of the CDR3: TGCGCCAGCAGCCAAGACAGCTTCAAACTAGCTCCCTACAATGAGCAGTTCTTC. Protein sequence: CASSQDSFKLAPYNEQFF.

This clone appeared once. The rearrangement joins TRBV27 to TRBJ1-2; TRBD1 agrees at 12 bases. The length of the CDR3 is 13 residues. After removal of 4 bases from V and 7 bases from J, the junction contained 1 base not matched to a gene. The V gene's germline CDR1 is MNHEY and CDR2 SMNVEV (reference sequence). The DNA of the CDR3 is TGTGCCAGCAGTTGGGGACAGGGGGCTGGCTACACCTTC. It is translated as CASSWGQGAGYTF.

A word on this clone: Other DNA sequences from this sample encode an identical CDR3 as well. The chain has TRBV13 and TRBJ1-5, with D possibly matching TRBD1 (5 bases). The CDR3 consists of 14 residues. The V end was cut by 0 bases, the J end by 4 bases, with 7 bases between. Germline assignment: CDR1 PRHDT and CDR2 FYEKMQ (reference sequence). The CDR3 DNA follows: TGTGCCAGCAGCTTAGGAGCAGGGAATCAGCCCCAGCATTTT. Translated, it gives CASSLGAGNQPQHF.

The chain combines TRBV5-6 with TRBJ2-3, with D possibly being TRBD2 (6 bases). V lost 4 bases to trimming and J lost 4 bases, with 10 bases between them. CDR1 is SGHDT and CDR2 is YYEEEE in the germline V gene. The CDR3 totals 13 residues. CDR3 in amino acids: CASSPTSPDTQYF. The CDR3 DNA sequence: TGTGCCAGCAGCCCTACTAGCCCAGATACGCAGTATTTT. Variable domain in full (rest from reference TRBV5-6 and TRBJ2-3): DAGVTQSPTHLIKTRGQQVTLRCSPKSGHDTVSWYQQALGQGPQFIFQYYEEEERQRGNFPDRFSGHQFPNYSSELNVNALLLGDSALYLCASSPTSPDTQYFGPGTRLTVL.

The rearrangement joins TRBV27 to TRBJ2-3; 11 nucleotides match TRBD2. Germline CDR1 MNHEY, CDR2 SMNVEV (reference sequence). This CDR3 is built from 16 residues. V trimming: 4 bases; J trimming: 4 bases; junction bases outside the gene matches: 7. The CDR3: CASSSLAGEGPDTQYF. The CDR3, as DNA: TGTGCCAGCAGTTCACTAGCGGGAGAGGGCCCAGATACGCAGTATTTT.

The rearrangement links TRBV19 to TRBJ2-7; TRBD1 aligns across 9 bases. The V gene's germline CDR1 is LNHDA and CDR2 SQIVND (reference sequence). The CDR3 has 13 residues. V dropped 6 bases and J dropped 3; count of bases not matched to a gene: 3. The CDR3 is CASSAGQGYEQYF. CDR3 coding DNA: TGTGCCAGTAGCGCGGGACAGGGCTACGAGCAGTACTTC. The full variable domain, its missing parts supplied by reference TRBV19 and TRBJ2-7, is DGGITQSPKYLFRKEGQNVTLSCEQNLNHDAMYWYRQDPGQGLRLIYYSQIVNDFQKGDIAEGYSVSREKKESFPLTVTSAQKNPTAFYLCASSAGQGYEQYFGPGTRLTVT.

This chain connects TRBV5-4 to TRBJ2-1, with 15 bases identical to TRBD2. The CDR3 runs to 18 residues. CDR1 is SGHNT, CDR2 YYREEE, per germline (reference sequence). Trimming took 3 bases from V and 4 from J; bases not matched to a gene: 8. CDR3 residues: CASSSGLAGGPGYNEQFF. For the CDR3, the DNA is TGTGCCAGCAGCTCCGGACTAGCGGGAGGGCCCGGTTACAATGAGCAGTTCTTC.

This clone was picked up one time. The V gene is TRBV7-9, the J gene TRBJ2-3, with D possibly matching TRBD1 (5 bases). This CDR3 region has 19 residues. Trimming stripped 2 bases from V and 1 base from J, with 22 bases between. Germline CDR1 SEHNR, CDR2 FQNEAQ (reference sequence). CDR3 in amino acids: CASSLPTARAGLGTDTQYF. The CDR3 bases are TGTGCCAGCAGCTTACCCACGGCCCGTGCAGGGCTCGGCACAGATACGCAGTATTTT.

The chain recombines TRBV11-3 with TRBJ2-1, with TRBD2 matching 9 bases. This CDR3 comprises 15 residues. V trimming: 3 bases; J trimming: 7 bases; junction bases outside the gene matches: 7. The germline gives CDR1 SGHNT, CDR2 YENEEA. CDR3 residues: CASSFGSGSINEQFF. Written as DNA, the CDR3 is TGTGCCAGCAGCTTCGGTAGCGGGAGTATAAATGAGCAGTTCTTC.

This rearrangement joins TRBV27 to TRBJ2-1; maybe TRBD2 (6 bases). Germline CDR1 is MNHEY and CDR2 is SMNVEV (reference sequence). This CDR3 contains 13 residues. Trimming shortened V by 3 bases and J by 9 bases, and 12 bases separated the two germline ends. The CDR3 loop reads CASSLSGPGEQFF. CDR3 in DNA: TGTGCCAGCAGTTTGAGCGGGCCGGGTGAGCAGTTCTTC.

This clone was observed a few times. The rearrangement links TRBV2 to TRBJ1-1; D remains unclear. This CDR3 has 15 amino acids. V lost 4 bases to trimming and J lost 1 base, with 13 bases between them. Looked up from germline, CDR1 is SNHLY and CDR2 is FYNNEI. The CDR3 loop reads CASSVDSGGNTEAFF. The DNA of the CDR3 is TGTGCCAGCAGTGTGGATTCAGGAGGGAACACTGAAGCTTTCTTT. Using reference TRBV2 and TRBJ1-1 for the parts outside the CDR3, the full variable domain is EPEVTQTPSHQVTQMGQEVILRCVPISNHLYFYWYRQILGQKVEFLVSFYNNEISEKSEIFDDQFSVERPDGSNFTLKIRSTKLEDSAMYFCASSVDSGGNTEAFFGQGTRLTVV.

The gene calls are TRBV5-6 and TRBJ2-3; tentative D call: TRBD2 (6 bases). Trimming cost V 4 bases and J 3 bases, with 15 bases left between them. There are 15 residues in the CDR3. The V gene's germline CDR1 is SGHDT and CDR2 YYEEEE. As DNA, the CDR3 is TGTGCCAGCAGCCCCCCGGTCGGGGGTACAGATACGCAGTATTTT. It encodes CASSPPVGGTDTQYF.

The chain joins TRBV5-6 to TRBJ2-5, with D possibly matching TRBD2 (6 bases). The CDR3 covers 15 residues. CDR1 is SGHDT and CDR2 is YYEEEE in the germline V gene. Trimming stripped 4 bases from V and 4 bases from J, with 17 bases between. The CDR3 loop reads CASSGPGGELETQYF. The CDR3 nucleotides are TGTGCCAGCAGCGGACCCGGGGGAGAGTTAGAGACCCAGTACTTC. Full variable domain (rest looked up from reference TRBV5-6 and TRBJ2-5): DAGVTQSPTHLIKTRGQQVTLRCSPKSGHDTVSWYQQALGQGPQFIFQYYEEEERQRGNFPDRFSGHQFPNYSSELNVNALLLGDSALYLCASSGPGGELETQYFGPGTRLLVL.

The chain recombines TRBV9 with TRBJ1-4; a possible D gene is TRBD1 (5 bases). Deletions cut 2 bases from V and 8 bases from J, with 16 bases between. CDR3 size: 15 residues. CDR1 and CDR2 (germline): SGDLS, YYNGEE. The CDR3: CASSVQGRLDEKLFF. The CDR3, as DNA: TGTGCCAGCAGCGTGCAGGGAAGGTTGGACGAAAAACTGTTTTTT.

The chain uses TRBV27 and TRBJ1-2, with 7 bases aligning to TRBD1. The CDR3 is made up of 15 amino acids. J lost 4 bases, V lost 4 bases, and 9 bases had no gene match. Per the germline V gene, CDR1 is MNHEY and CDR2 is SMNVEV (reference sequence). CDR3 amino acids: CASSSQTGIAYGYTF. In DNA, the CDR3 is TGTGCCAGCAGTTCCCAGACAGGGATCGCCTATGGCTACACCTTC.

The J gene is TRBJ2-5, the V gene TRBV4-3; 13 bases line up with TRBD2. Near its end, the DNA agrees better with TRBJ2-7, so the J call may be wrong. Germline V CDR1 and CDR2: LGHNA, YSLEER. This CDR3 is built from 17 residues. CDR3 loop: CASSQSATSGGSYEQYF. The CDR3 bases are TGCGCCAGCAGCCAGAGCGCGACTAGCGGGGGGTCCTACGAGCAGTACTTC.

The rearrangement joins TRBV4-1 to TRBJ2-7, with D tentatively TRBD2 (5 bases). Germline assignment: CDR1 MGHRA and CDR2 YSYEKL. The CDR3 runs 16 residues. Trimming removed 4 bases from V and 2 bases from J, with 18 bases in between. CDR3 in amino acids: CASSLSLGSLTYEQYF. CDR3 nucleotide sequence: TGCGCCAGCAGCCTCTCCCTTGGGAGTTTGACCTACGAGCAGTACTTC.

The chain employs TRBV19 and TRBJ1-2, with TRBD1 matching 8 bases. The junction had 14 bases not matched to a gene; V was cut back by 4 bases and J by 4 bases. Germline CDR1 is LNHDA and CDR2 is SQIVND (reference sequence). The length of the CDR3 is 17 residues. The CDR3 bases are TGTGCCAGTAGTAACCCCAGGGGGCCCGATATGGGCTATGGCTACACCTTC. This encodes CASSNPRGPDMGYGYTF.

The chain uses TRBV28 and TRBJ2-1; TRBD2 agrees at 10 bases. The CDR3 consists of 17 residues. V dropped 5 bases and J dropped 8; count of bases not matched to a gene: 15. Germline V CDR1 and CDR2: MDHEN, SYDVKM. CDR3 DNA: TGTGCCAGCAGTCAAACACCGGGGAGCGGGAGGGCCTATGAGCAGTTCTTC. This encodes CASSQTPGSGRAYEQFF.

CDR3 in amino acids: CASSQPPMVLAGGDNEQFF. The CDR3 bases are TGCGCCAGCAGCCAACCCCCGATGGTACTAGCGGGAGGGGACAATGAGCAGTTCTTC. The chain links TRBV4-1 to TRBJ2-1; 13 bases fit TRBD2. J lost 5 bases, V lost 2 bases, and 12 bases had no gene match. CDR1 is MGHRA, CDR2 YSYEKL, per germline. The CDR3 length is 19 residues.

J is TRBJ1-4 and V is TRBV18; weak D call: TRBD1 (5 bases). This CDR3 has 13 residues. Germline V gene lookup returns CDR1 KGHSH and CDR2 LQKENI. V dropped 4 bases and J dropped 7 bases, with 10 bases sitting between them. The DNA of the CDR3 is TGTGCCAGCTCACGGCGAAGGGGTGAAAAACTGTTTTTT. It yields the protein CASSRRRGEKLFF.

The chain combines TRBV4-1 with TRBJ1-5; possible D gene TRBD1, 6 bases. The CDR3 extends over 15 amino acids. The germline V gene has CDR1 MGHRA and CDR2 YSYEKL. The V end lost 0 bases, the J end lost 6 bases, and 12 bases lay between the germline ends. CDR3 nucleotide sequence: TGCGCCAGCAGCCAAGAAGGGGGAAAAGGTCAGCCCCAGCATTTT. This sequence encodes CASSQEGGKGQPQHF.

The chain links TRBV10-3 to TRBJ2-2; D is possibly TRBD1 (5 bases). The CDR3 contains 12 residues. Trimming took 10 bases from V and 4 from J, leaving 10 bases between them. Per the germline V gene, CDR1 is ENHRY and CDR2 is SYGVKD. The CDR3 loop reads CATQTATGELFF. The CDR3 nucleotides read TGTGCCACCCAGACAGCCACCGGGGAGCTGTTTTTT.